The 32 T cell receptor beta chains given below trace back to one sample, sequenced in a study of shared clonotypes between healthy human individuals. Some clones are missing from TCRdb's copy, which holds only in-frame ones; the method was immunoSEQ multiplex PCR. The table has over a million clones, 78% seen once. Material for sequencing was memory CD4+ T cells from PBMCs. Subset defined: CD45RA-negative fraction. These receptors were collected from a man younger than 35 in good health. Some clones in this sample may be carry-over from other donors' samples.

The rearrangement uses TRBV27 and TRBJ2-7, with D perhaps TRBD1 (5 bases). Germline CDR1 is MNHEY and CDR2 is SMNVEV (reference sequence). Trimming cost V 9 bases and J 0 bases, with 9 bases left between them. This CDR3 contains 12 residues. The CDR3 sequence: CASTDTSYEQYF. For the CDR3, the DNA is TGTGCCAGTACGGACACCTCCTACGAGCAGTACTTC.

The chain uses TRBV19 and TRBJ2-2; TRBD1 matches 11 bases. CDR1 and CDR2 (germline): LNHDA, SQIVND (reference sequence). This CDR3 region has 16 residues. The V and J ends lost 4 bases and 4 bases, in that order; junction bases with no gene match: 5. CDR3 in amino acids: CASSRDRGFGTGELFF. The CDR3 DNA is TGTGCCAGTAGTAGGGACAGGGGGTTCGGCACCGGGGAGCTGTTTTTT.

In DNA, the CDR3 is TGTGCCAGCAGCCCCCGCGCGGGAAGCTCCTACAATGAGCAGTTCTTC. Amino acids: CASSPRAGSSYNEQFF. The rearrangement joins TRBV9 to TRBJ2-1, with D perhaps TRBD2 (6 bases). Germline V gene data show CDR1 as SGDLS and CDR2 as YYNGEE. CDR3 length equals 16 residues. Deletions cut 4 bases from V and 0 bases from J, with 14 bases between.

This clone occurred a few times. This rearrangement joins TRBV7-3 to TRBJ2-7, with D hard to call. V was pared by 3 bases and J by 7 bases, with 4 bases between. This CDR3 spans 10 amino acids. The germline gives CDR1 SGHTA, CDR2 FQGTGA. This CDR3 reads CASSLIEQYF. The CDR3 DNA reads as TGTGCCAGCAGCTTGATTGAGCAGTACTTC.

The rearrangement joins TRBV30 to TRBJ2-2; D possibly uses TRBD1 or TRBD2 (5 bases each). The CDR3 contains 13 residues. Germline loops: CDR1 GTSNPN, CDR2 SVGIG (reference sequence). Trimming stripped 2 bases from V and 5 bases from J, with 9 bases between. Written as DNA, the CDR3 is TGTGCCTGGAGTAAATGGGGGACCGGGGAGCTGTTTTTT. It translates to CAWSKWGTGELFF.

V is TRBV7-8 and J is TRBJ2-1; 7 nucleotides agree with TRBD1. CDR3 length: 12 amino acids. Per germline, CDR1 SGHVS and CDR2 FQNEAQ. The ends lost 5 bases at V and 10 bases at J; junction bases unmatched: 5. The CDR3, as DNA: TGTGCCAGCAGCGAAGGGGGCTGGGAGCAGTTCTTC. Amino acids: CASSEGGWEQFF. Using reference TRBV7-8 and TRBJ2-1 for the parts outside the CDR3, the full variable domain is GAGVSQSPRYKVAKRGQDVALRCDPISGHVSLFWYQQALGQGPEFLTYFQNEAQLDKSGLPSDRFFAERPEGSVSTLKIQRTQQEDSAVYLCASSEGGWEQFFGPGTRLTVL.

The chain has TRBV28 and TRBJ2-5; D unresolved. V was shortened by 8 bases and J by 0 bases, with 7 bases between the two germline ends. This CDR3 has 12 amino acids. Germline CDR1 reads MDHEN; CDR2 reads SYDVKM. CDR3 nucleotides: TGTGCCAGCCACGGGTACCAAGAGACCCAGTACTTC. Amino acids: CASHGYQETQYF. The full variable domain, completed using reference TRBV28 and TRBJ2-5, is DVKVTQSSRYLVKRTGEKVFLECVQDMDHENMFWYRQDPGLGLRLIYFSYDVKMKEKGDIPEGYSVSREKKERFSLILESASTNQTSMYLCASHGYQETQYFGPGTRLLVL.

This clone was counted only a few times. V gene TRBV28 combines with J gene TRBJ1-2; 7 nucleotides agree with TRBD1. Germline V CDR1 and CDR2: MDHEN, SYDVKM. V trimming: 6 bases; J trimming: 4 bases; junction bases outside the gene matches: 8. The CDR3 loop spans 14 amino acids. This CDR3 is CASRQPGQIYGYTF. Here the CDR3 DNA reads TGTGCCAGCAGGCAACCGGGACAGATCTATGGCTACACCTTC.

The chain employs TRBV6-6 and TRBJ2-7; TRBD2 agrees at 10 bases. Germline-derived CDR1 and CDR2 are MNHNY and SVGAGI (reference sequence). J gave up 3 bases and V 2 bases, and 4 bases lay outside the gene matches. CDR3 length: 15 amino acids. The CDR3 DNA reads as TGTGCCAGCAGTTACGGTGGGACTAGCGACTACGAGCAGTACTTC. It is translated as CASSYGGTSDYEQYF.

The chain links TRBV10-3 to TRBJ2-6; no firm D call. The CDR3 has 15 residues. V was clipped by 4 bases and J by 0 bases, with 7 bases between them. CDR1 and CDR2 (germline): ENHRY, SYGVKD. The CDR3 region is CAISGASSGANVLTF. In nucleotides, the CDR3 is TGTGCCATCAGTGGGGCCTCCTCTGGGGCCAACGTCCTGACTTTC.

V usage is TRBV6-6 and J usage is TRBJ1-5; no clear D. The CDR3 runs to 15 residues. CDR1 MNHNY and CDR2 SVGAGI come from the germline V gene (reference sequence). Trimming left V 2 bases short and J 3 bases short, with 11 bases between. The CDR3 spells CASSYPDGSNQPQHF. The CDR3 DNA follows: TGTGCCAGCAGTTACCCAGACGGATCCAATCAGCCCCAGCATTTT.

The chain is built from TRBV7-9 and TRBJ2-5; D ambiguous. Trimming took 3 bases from V and 5 from J, leaving 19 bases between them. The CDR3 length is 16 residues. Germline CDR1 reads SEHNR; CDR2 reads FQNEAQ (reference sequence). CDR3 amino acids: CASSLEKTVGPETQYF. The CDR3 DNA reads TGTGCCAGCAGCTTGGAGAAAACGGTTGGTCCGGAGACCCAGTACTTC.

The chain is built from TRBV21-1 and TRBJ2-7; the table's TRBD2 call for D was not verified on the DNA. TRBV21-1 is tagged as a pseudogene. The CDR3 runs 17 residues. In DNA, the CDR3 is TGTGCCAGCAGCAAATTCAGACTCCCAAAGGTTTACTACGAGCAGTACTTC. It codes for CASSKFRLPKVYYEQYF.

The J gene is TRBJ1-4, the V gene TRBV27, with a tentative D call TRBD1 (6 bases). Germline V gives CDR1 MNHEY, CDR2 SMNVEV (reference sequence). Deletions cut 4 bases from V and 4 bases from J, with 16 bases between. CDR3 length: 16 residues. CDR3 region: CASSSIGTPDNEKLFF. For the CDR3, the DNA is TGTGCCAGCAGTTCGATAGGGACACCAGATAATGAAAAACTGTTTTTT.

The chain has TRBV7-9 and TRBJ2-7; 8 bases map to TRBD1. CDR1 is SEHNR and CDR2 is FQNEAQ in the germline V gene (reference sequence). Trimming removed 2 bases from V and 5 bases from J; junction bases left unmatched: 8. The CDR3 loop spans 15 amino acids. CDR3 region: CASSLISQGAHEQYF. The CDR3 DNA follows: TGTGCCAGCAGCTTAATATCGCAGGGGGCACACGAGCAGTACTTC.

The chain has TRBV4-1 and TRBJ2-3, with 14 bases identical to TRBD2. The germline V gene has CDR1 MGHRA and CDR2 YSYEKL. V shed 1 base and J 2 bases; nucleotides not matched to a gene: 5. The CDR3 consists of 18 residues. The DNA of the CDR3 is TGCGCCAGCAGCCAAGGCGGGACTAGCGGGGGTTACACAGATACGCAGTATTTT. This encodes CASSQGGTSGGYTDTQYF.

J is TRBJ2-7 and V is TRBV28; D is possibly TRBD2 (7 bases). Between the trimmed V and J ends, which lost 5 bases and 4 bases, there was a span of 12 bases. CDR1 is MDHEN and CDR2 is SYDVKM in the germline V gene. The CDR3 has 13 residues. The chain's CDR3 is CASSTGGAYEQYF. The CDR3 nucleotides read TGTGCCAGCAGTACGGGGGGCGCGTACGAGCAGTACTTC.

This clone was counted a few times. The V and J genes are TRBV27 and TRBJ1-1, with D tentatively TRBD1 (5 bases). Germline CDR1 is MNHEY and CDR2 is SMNVEV (reference sequence). V shed 8 bases and J shed 4 bases, with 23 bases lying between them. The CDR3 length is 16 residues. CDR3 protein: CASQEAGRGRSTEAFF. The DNA of the CDR3 is TGTGCCAGCCAGGAGGCCGGCCGGGGCCGGAGCACTGAAGCTTTCTTT.

This clone was detected a few times. At the DNA level, this CDR3 is encoded by other sequences in the same sample as well. The rearrangement joins TRBV4-1 to TRBJ2-2, with TRBD1 matching over 8 bases. With 4 bases clipped from V and 4 bases from J, the junction kept 5 bases outside the gene matches. Per the germline V gene, CDR1 is MGHRA and CDR2 is YSYEKL. This CDR3 comprises 15 residues. The CDR3 DNA reads TGCGCCAGCAGCCTCGGACAGGGTAGCACCGGGGAGCTGTTTTTT. This gives the protein CASSLGQGSTGELFF.

This chain links TRBV11-2 with TRBJ2-5, with D tentatively TRBD2 (5 bases). Germline V gene data show CDR1 as SGHAT and CDR2 as FQNNGV. V lost 2 bases and J 4 bases, leaving 14 bases between the germline ends. This CDR3 spans 15 amino acids. This CDR3 is CASSLLSVRGETQYF. The CDR3 coding sequence is TGTGCCAGCAGCTTATTAAGCGTACGGGGAGAGACCCAGTACTTC.

This clone has just one count. V and J are TRBV7-8 and TRBJ2-3; tentative D call: TRBD2 (6 bases). The CDR3 loop spans 16 amino acids. In germline, CDR1 is SGHVS, CDR2 FQNEAQ. V shed 5 bases and J shed 3 bases, with 18 bases lying between them. CDR3 sequence: CASSPAPAAGTDTQYF. CDR3 nucleotides: TGTGCCAGCAGCCCCGCCCCCGCTGCGGGAACAGATACGCAGTATTTT.

The V gene is TRBV19, the J gene TRBJ2-2, with D hard to call. The germline gives CDR1 LNHDA, CDR2 SQIVND (reference sequence). The CDR3 length is 14 residues. Trimming removed 3 bases at V and 1 base at J, with 6 bases between. The CDR3 DNA is TGTGCCAGTAGTATCCGGAAGAACACCGGGGAGCTGTTTTTT. Its translation is CASSIRKNTGELFF.

This chain uses TRBV28 with TRBJ2-1; TRBD1 matches 7 bases. Trimming removed 8 bases from V and 5 bases from J; junction bases left unmatched: 9. CDR3 length: 14 amino acids. The germline V gene encodes CDR1 MDHEN and CDR2 SYDVKM. CDR3 sequence (DNA): TGTGCCAGCTTAAGACAGGGAAAGAACAATGAGCAGTTCTTC. Translating gives CASLRQGKNNEQFF. Using reference TRBV28 and TRBJ2-1 for the parts outside the CDR3, the full variable domain is DVKVTQSSRYLVKRTGEKVFLECVQDMDHENMFWYRQDPGLGLRLIYFSYDVKMKEKGDIPEGYSVSREKKERFSLILESASTNQTSMYLCASLRQGKNNEQFFGPGTRLTVL.

V and J are TRBV11-2 and TRBJ1-2; 10 bases fit TRBD1. The CDR3 totals 16 residues. V lost 5 bases and J lost 7; bases outside the gene matches: 13. Germline V gene lookup returns CDR1 SGHAT and CDR2 FQNNGV. CDR3 region: CASSPQRTGGRGGYTF. CDR3 DNA: TGTGCCAGCAGCCCCCAGAGGACAGGGGGTCGGGGTGGCTACACCTTC.

For the CDR3, the DNA is TGTGCCAGCAGCTTAAACGACATGGCGAACACCGGGGAGCTGTTTTTT. Encoded protein: CASSLNDMANTGELFF. V and J are TRBV11-2 and TRBJ2-2; unclear D gene. Germline assignment: CDR1 SGHAT and CDR2 FQNNGV. The V gene lost 2 bases and the J gene lost 0 bases, with 10 bases spanning the gap. The CDR3 is made up of 16 amino acids.

On this clone itself: A read error is possible here, since a much larger clone lies one base away. The J gene is TRBJ2-2, the V gene TRBV6-4; TRBD1 is a possible D gene (6 bases). The germline V gene encodes CDR1 MRHNA and CDR2 SNTAGT. The CDR3 spans 14 residues. Trimming pared 5 bases from V and 0 bases from J, leaving 7 bases between. The CDR3 spells CASSRTANTGELFF. In DNA, the CDR3 is TGTGCCAGCAGTCGGACAGCGAACACCGGGGAGCTGTTTTTT.

The chain recombines TRBV28 with TRBJ1-2; D possibly corresponds to TRBD1 (6 bases). Germline-derived CDR1 and CDR2 are MDHEN and SYDVKM. The V end was cut by 2 bases, the J end by 8 bases, with 15 bases between. The CDR3 is made up of 14 amino acids. CDR3 amino acids: CASSLPRGSRGYTF. The CDR3 region has the DNA TGTGCCAGCAGTTTACCTAGGGGGTCGAGGGGCTACACCTTC.

There are a few counts of this clone. V gene TRBV5-4 combines with J gene TRBJ1-1; unclear D gene. There are 13 residues in the CDR3. CDR1 is SGHNT, CDR2 YYREEE, per germline (reference sequence). Trimming took 0 bases from V and 3 from J, leaving 6 bases between them. The CDR3 nucleotides read TGTGCCAGCAGCTTGGTGAGGGACACTGAAGCTTTCTTT. As protein: CASSLVRDTEAFF.

This clone has a handful of counts. The sample carries other DNA sequences with the same CDR3. The chain carries TRBV18 and TRBJ2-2; the D is unclear. The CDR3 covers 14 residues. The V gene lost 3 bases and the J gene lost 1 base, with 6 bases spanning the gap. Germline V gene data show CDR1 as KGHSH and CDR2 as LQKENI. The CDR3 DNA sequence: TGTGCCAGCTCACCCACGCGGAACACCGGGGAGCTGTTTTTT. This codes for CASSPTRNTGELFF.

This clone was detected only once. The chain couples TRBV7-8 to TRBJ2-3; D possibly corresponds to TRBD2 (6 bases). Germline CDR1 is SGHVS and CDR2 is FQNEAQ. This CDR3 region has 17 residues. V lost 5 bases, J lost 6 bases, and 24 bases lay in between. CDR3: CASSPGRGRPLSDTQYF. The CDR3 nucleotides are TGTGCCAGCAGCCCTGGGAGAGGGAGGCCATTGTCGGATACGCAGTATTTT.

V is TRBV6-5 and J is TRBJ1-2; D is possibly TRBD1 (5 bases). With 0 bases removed from V and 6 bases from J, the gap between germline ends came to 11 bases. CDR3 length: 14 residues. Germline V gives CDR1 MNHEY, CDR2 SVGAGI. The CDR3: CASSYSGTEHGYTF. CDR3 coding DNA: TGTGCCAGCAGTTACTCGGGGACGGAGCATGGCTACACCTTC.

This clone was seen a few times. The chain has TRBV14 and TRBJ2-7; 7 bases line up with TRBD2. CDR1 and CDR2 (germline): SGHDN, FVKESK. This CDR3 has 14 residues. V gave up 2 bases and J gave up 5 bases; unmatched junction bases: 6. The CDR3 spells CASSQRQREDEQYF. As DNA, the CDR3 is TGTGCCAGCAGCCAAAGGCAGCGGGAAGACGAGCAGTACTTC.